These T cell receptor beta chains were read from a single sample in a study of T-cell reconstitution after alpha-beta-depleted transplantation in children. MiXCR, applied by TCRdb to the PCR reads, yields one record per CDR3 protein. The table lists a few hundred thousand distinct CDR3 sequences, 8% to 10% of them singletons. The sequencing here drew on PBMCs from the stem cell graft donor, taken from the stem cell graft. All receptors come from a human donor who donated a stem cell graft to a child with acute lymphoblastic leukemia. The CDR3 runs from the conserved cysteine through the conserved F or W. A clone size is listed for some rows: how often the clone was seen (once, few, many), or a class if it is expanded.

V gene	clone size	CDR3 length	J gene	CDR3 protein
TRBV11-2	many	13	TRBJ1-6	CASSLDVNSPLHF
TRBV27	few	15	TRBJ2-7	CASSPLAGGPSEQYF
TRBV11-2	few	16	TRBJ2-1	CASSLAIAGGPDEQFF
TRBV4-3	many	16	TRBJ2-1	CASSQEVGGAYNEQFF
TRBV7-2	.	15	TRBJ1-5	CASSPDGRLWAPQHF
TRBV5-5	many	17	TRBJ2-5	CASSRVGSAIPQETQYF
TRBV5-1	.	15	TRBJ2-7	CASSEGTGSSYEQYF
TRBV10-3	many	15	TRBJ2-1	CAIKGQESSYNEQFF
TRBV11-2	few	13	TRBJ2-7	CASSFGQAYEQYF
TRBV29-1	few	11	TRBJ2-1	CSVLPYNEQFF
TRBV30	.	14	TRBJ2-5	CAWSVLAGQETQYF
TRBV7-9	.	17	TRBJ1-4	CASSSDREGRTNEKLFF
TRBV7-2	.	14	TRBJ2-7	CASSLSGGSYEQYF
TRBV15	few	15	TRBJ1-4	CATSRGGTSREKLFF
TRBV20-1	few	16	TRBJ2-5	CSALGGLAGAQETQYF
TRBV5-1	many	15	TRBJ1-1	CASSLETGLGTEAFF
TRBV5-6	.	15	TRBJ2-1	CASTPGLASYNEQFF
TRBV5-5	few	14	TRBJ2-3	CASSLVGLADTQYF
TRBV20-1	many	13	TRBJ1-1	CSASPDSVLEAFF
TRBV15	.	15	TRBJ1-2	CATSKGGDRGVGYTF
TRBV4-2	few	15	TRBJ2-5	CASSQVVGPQETQYF
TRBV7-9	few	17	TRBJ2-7	CASSFPVGPTLYYEQYF
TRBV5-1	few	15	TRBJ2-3	CASSLVGGRTDTQYF
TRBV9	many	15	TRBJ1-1	CASSPGQEYNTEAFF
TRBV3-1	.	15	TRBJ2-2	CASSQVGGDTGELFF
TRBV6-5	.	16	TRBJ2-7	CASSYPGGFEEYEQYF
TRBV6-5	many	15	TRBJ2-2	CASSTPGLYTGELFF
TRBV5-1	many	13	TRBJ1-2	CASSSGEIYGYTF
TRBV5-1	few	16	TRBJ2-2	CASSFSGDLRTGELFF
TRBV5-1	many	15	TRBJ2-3	CASSVHRGPTDTQYF